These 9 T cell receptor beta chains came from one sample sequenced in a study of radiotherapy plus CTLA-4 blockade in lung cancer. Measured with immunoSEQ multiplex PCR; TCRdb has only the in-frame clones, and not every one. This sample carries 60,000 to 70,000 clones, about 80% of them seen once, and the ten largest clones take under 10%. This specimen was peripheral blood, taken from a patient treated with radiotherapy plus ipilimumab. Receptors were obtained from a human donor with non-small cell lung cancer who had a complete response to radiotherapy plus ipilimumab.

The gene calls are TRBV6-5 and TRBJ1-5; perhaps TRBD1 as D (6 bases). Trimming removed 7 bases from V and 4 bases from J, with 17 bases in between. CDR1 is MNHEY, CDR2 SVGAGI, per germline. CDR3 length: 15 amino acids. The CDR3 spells CASTPFGGENQPQHF. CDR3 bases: TGTGCCAGCACCCCCTTCGGGGGCGAGAATCAGCCCCAGCATTTT.

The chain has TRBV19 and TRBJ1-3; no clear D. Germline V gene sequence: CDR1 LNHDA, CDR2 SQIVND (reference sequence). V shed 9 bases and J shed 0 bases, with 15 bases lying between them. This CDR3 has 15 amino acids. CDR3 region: CASANPQNSGNTIYF. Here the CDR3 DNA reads TGTGCCAGCGCGAACCCACAGAACTCTGGAAACACCATATATTTT. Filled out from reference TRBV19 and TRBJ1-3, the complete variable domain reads DGGITQSPKYLFRKEGQNVTLSCEQNLNHDAMYWYRQDPGQGLRLIYYSQIVNDFQKGDIAEGYSVSREKKESFPLTVTSAQKNPTAFYLCASANPQNSGNTIYFGEGSWLTVV.

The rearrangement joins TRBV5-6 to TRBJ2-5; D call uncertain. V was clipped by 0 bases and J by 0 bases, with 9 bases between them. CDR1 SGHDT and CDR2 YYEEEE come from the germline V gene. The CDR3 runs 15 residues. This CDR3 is CASSLDVSYQETQYF. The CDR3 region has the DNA TGTGCCAGCAGCTTGGATGTCTCATACCAAGAGACCCAGTACTTC.

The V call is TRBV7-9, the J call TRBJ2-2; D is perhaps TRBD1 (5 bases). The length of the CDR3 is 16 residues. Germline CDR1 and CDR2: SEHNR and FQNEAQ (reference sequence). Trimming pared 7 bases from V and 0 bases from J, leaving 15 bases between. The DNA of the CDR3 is TGTGCCAGCACCAAGGGGTCGGGTGCGAACACCGGGGAGCTGTTTTTT. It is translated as CASTKGSGANTGELFF.

CDR3 in DNA: TGTGCCAGCAGCACTACAGGGGACGGGGAAAAACTGTTTTTT. Its translation is CASSTTGDGEKLFF. The rearrangement joins TRBV11-3 to TRBJ1-4; 7 nucleotides match TRBD1. Germline CDR1 is SGHNT and CDR2 is YENEEA. The CDR3 is 14 amino acids. V shed 5 bases, J shed 8 bases, and the junction held 8 bases outside the gene matches.

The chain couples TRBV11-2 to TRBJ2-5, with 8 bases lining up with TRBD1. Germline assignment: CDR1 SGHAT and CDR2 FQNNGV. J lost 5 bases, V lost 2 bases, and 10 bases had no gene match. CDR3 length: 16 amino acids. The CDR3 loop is CASSLSRTGIGETQYF. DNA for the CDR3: TGTGCCAGCAGCTTAAGTCGGACAGGGATCGGGGAGACCCAGTACTTC. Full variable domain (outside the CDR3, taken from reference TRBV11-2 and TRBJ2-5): EAGVAQSPRYKIIEKRQSVAFWCNPISGHATLYWYQQILGQGPKLLIQFQNNGVVDDSQLPKDRFSAERLKGVDSTLKIQPAKLEDSAVYLCASSLSRTGIGETQYFGPGTRLLVL.

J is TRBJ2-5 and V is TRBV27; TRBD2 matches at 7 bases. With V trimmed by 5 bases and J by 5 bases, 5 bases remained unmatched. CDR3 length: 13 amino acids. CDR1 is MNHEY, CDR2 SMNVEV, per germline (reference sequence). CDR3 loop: CASSPREGETQYF. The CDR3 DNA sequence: TGTGCCAGCAGTCCCAGGGAGGGGGAGACCCAGTACTTC.

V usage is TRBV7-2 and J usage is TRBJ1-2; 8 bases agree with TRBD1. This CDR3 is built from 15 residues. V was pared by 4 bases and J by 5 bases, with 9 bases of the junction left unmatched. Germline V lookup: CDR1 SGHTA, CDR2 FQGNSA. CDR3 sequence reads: CASSSRGQGRYGYTF. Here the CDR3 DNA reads TGTGCCAGCAGCTCTCGTGGACAGGGTCGGTATGGCTACACCTTC.

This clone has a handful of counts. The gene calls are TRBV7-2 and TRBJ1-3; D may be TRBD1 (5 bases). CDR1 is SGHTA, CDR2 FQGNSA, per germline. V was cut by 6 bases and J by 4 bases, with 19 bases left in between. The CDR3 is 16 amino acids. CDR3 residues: CASSPPGGASGNTIYF. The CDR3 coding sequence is TGTGCCAGCAGTCCACCCGGTGGGGCGAGCGGAAACACCATATATTTT.